This record concerns one T cell receptor beta chain sequence. TCRdb's copy holds only in-frame clones and misses some; the assay was immunoSEQ multiplex PCR. The profile shows about 140,000 clones, about nine tenths of them singletons. The sample is drawn from a study of T cell responses to AZD1222 COVID-19 vaccine. The germline CDR1 and CDR2 sequences are MGHRA and YSYEKL. The CDR3 extends over 13 amino acids. V was pared by 1 base and J by 5 bases, with 6 bases between. The sequencing used peripheral blood, collected on day 0 of AZD1222 vaccination. The rearrangement links TRBV4-1 to TRBJ1-5; D not resolved. The receptor was derived from an adult in good health. The CDR3 bases are TGCGCCAGCAGCCAAGCTACTCATCAGCCCCAGCATTTT. Its translation: CASSQATHQPQHF.